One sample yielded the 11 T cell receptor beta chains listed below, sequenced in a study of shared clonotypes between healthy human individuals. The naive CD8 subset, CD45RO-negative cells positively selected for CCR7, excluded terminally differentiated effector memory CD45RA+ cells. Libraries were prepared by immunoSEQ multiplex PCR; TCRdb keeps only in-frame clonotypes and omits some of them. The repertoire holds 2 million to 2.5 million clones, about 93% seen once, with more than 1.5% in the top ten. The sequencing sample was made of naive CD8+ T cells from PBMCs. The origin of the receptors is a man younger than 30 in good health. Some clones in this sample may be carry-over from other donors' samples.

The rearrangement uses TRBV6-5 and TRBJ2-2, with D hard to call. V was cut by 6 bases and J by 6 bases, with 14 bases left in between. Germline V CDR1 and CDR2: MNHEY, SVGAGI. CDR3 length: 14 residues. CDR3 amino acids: CASSSSGFPGELFF. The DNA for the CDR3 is TGTGCCAGCAGCTCCTCGGGTTTCCCCGGGGAGCTGTTTTTT.

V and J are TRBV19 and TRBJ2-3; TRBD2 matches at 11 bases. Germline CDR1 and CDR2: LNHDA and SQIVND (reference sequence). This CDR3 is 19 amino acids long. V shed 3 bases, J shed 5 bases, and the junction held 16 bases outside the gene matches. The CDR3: CASSMHAGVSGRVRDTQYF. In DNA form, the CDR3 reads TGTGCCAGTAGTATGCATGCCGGAGTTAGCGGGAGGGTGAGAGATACGCAGTATTTT. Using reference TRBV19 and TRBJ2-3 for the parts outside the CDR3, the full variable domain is DGGITQSPKYLFRKEGQNVTLSCEQNLNHDAMYWYRQDPGQGLRLIYYSQIVNDFQKGDIAEGYSVSREKKESFPLTVTSAQKNPTAFYLCASSMHAGVSGRVRDTQYFGPGTRLTVL.

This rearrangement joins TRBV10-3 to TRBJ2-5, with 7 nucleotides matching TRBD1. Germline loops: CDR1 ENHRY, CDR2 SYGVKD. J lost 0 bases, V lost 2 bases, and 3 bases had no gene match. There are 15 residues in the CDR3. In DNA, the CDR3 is TGTGCCATCAGTGAGCCCGGGACAGACCAAGAGACCCAGTACTTC. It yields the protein CAISEPGTDQETQYF.

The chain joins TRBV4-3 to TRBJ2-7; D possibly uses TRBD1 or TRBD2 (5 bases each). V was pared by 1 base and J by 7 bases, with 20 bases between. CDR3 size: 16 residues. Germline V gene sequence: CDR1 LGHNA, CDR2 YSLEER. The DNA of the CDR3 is TGCGCCAGCAGCCAAGGGCAACTAGAGGGGAACGGGGAGCAGTACTTC. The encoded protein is CASSQGQLEGNGEQYF.

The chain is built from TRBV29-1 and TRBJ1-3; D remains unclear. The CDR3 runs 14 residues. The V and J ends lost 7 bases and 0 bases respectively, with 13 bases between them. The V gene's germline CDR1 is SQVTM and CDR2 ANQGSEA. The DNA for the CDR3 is TGCAGCGCCGTAGCGGCCGTCTCTGGAAACACCATATATTTT. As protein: CSAVAAVSGNTIYF.

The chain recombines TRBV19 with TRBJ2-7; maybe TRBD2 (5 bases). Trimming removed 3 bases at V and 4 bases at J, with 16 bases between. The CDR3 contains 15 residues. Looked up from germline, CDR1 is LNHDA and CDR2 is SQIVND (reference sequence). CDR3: CASSIFGDTSYEQYF. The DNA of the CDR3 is TGTGCCAGTAGTATTTTTGGGGATACTAGTTACGAGCAGTACTTC.

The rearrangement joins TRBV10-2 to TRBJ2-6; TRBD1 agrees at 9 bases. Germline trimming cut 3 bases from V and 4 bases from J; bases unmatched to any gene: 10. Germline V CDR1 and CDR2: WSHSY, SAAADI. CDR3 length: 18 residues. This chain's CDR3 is CASSDFPGQGSGANVLTF. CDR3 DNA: TGCGCCAGCAGTGACTTTCCGGGACAGGGATCCGGGGCCAACGTCCTGACTTTC.

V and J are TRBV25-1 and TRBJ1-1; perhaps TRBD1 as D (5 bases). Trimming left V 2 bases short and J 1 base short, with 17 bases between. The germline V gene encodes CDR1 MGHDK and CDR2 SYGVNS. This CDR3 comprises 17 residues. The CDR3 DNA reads TGTGCCAGCAGTGAACGTTCGGCAGGGCGAGAGAACACTGAAGCTTTCTTT. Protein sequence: CASSERSAGRENTEAFF.

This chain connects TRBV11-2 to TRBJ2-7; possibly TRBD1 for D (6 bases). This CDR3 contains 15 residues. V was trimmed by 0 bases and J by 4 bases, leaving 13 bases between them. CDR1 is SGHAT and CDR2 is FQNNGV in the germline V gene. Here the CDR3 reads CASSLEGGTLYEQYF. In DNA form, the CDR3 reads TGTGCCAGCAGCTTAGAAGGTGGGACACTTTACGAGCAGTACTTC. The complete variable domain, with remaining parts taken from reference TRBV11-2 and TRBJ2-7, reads EAGVAQSPRYKIIEKRQSVAFWCNPISGHATLYWYQQILGQGPKLLIQFQNNGVVDDSQLPKDRFSAERLKGVDSTLKIQPAKLEDSAVYLCASSLEGGTLYEQYFGPGTRLTVT.

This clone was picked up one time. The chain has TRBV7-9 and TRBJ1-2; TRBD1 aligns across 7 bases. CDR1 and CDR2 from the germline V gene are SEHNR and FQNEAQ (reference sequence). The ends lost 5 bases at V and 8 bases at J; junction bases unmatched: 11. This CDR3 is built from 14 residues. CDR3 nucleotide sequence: TGTGCCAGCAGCGACAGGGCTCAGGTAGAGGGCTACACCTTC. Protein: CASSDRAQVEGYTF.

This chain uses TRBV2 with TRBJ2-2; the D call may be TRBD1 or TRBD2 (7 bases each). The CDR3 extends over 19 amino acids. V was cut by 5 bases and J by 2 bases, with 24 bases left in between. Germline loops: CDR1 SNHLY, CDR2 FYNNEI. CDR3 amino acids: CASSWGGQPPPLNTGELFF. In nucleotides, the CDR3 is TGTGCCAGCAGTTGGGGGGGACAGCCTCCCCCCCTTAACACCGGGGAGCTGTTTTTT. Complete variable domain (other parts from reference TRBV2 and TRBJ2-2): EPEVTQTPSHQVTQMGQEVILRCVPISNHLYFYWYRQILGQKVEFLVSFYNNEISEKSEIFDDQFSVERPDGSNFTLKIRSTKLEDSAMYFCASSWGGQPPPLNTGELFFGEGSRLTVL.